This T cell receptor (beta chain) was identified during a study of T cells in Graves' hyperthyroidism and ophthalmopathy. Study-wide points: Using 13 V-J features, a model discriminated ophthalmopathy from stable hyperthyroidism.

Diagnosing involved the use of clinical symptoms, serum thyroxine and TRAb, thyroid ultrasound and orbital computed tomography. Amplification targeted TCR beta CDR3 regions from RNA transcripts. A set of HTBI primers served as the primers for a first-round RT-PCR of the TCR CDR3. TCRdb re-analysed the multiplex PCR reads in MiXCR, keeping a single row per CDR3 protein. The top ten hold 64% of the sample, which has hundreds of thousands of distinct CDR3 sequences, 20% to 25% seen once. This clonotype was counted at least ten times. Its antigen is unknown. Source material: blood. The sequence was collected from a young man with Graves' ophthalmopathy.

CDR3 region: CASRRRQLTDTQYF. CDR3 DNA: TGCGCCAGCAGAAGGAGGCAGCTCACAGATACGCAGTATTTT. The chain combines TRBV5-1 with TRBJ2-3; possible D gene TRBD2, 5 bases. Trimming left V 5 bases short and J 2 bases short, with 12 bases between. The CDR3 has 14 residues. Germline V gene lookup returns CDR1 SGHRS and CDR2 YFSETQ.